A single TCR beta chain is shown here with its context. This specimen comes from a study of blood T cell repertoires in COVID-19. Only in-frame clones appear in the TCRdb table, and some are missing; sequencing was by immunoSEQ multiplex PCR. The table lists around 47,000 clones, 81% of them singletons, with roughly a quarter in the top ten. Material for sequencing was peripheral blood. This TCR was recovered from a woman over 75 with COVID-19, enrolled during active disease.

CDR3 in amino acids: CASMGTSYNEQFF. The CDR3 region has the DNA TGTGCCAGCATGGGGACTTCCTACAATGAGCAGTTCTTC. The chain recombines TRBV2 with TRBJ2-1, with a weak D call TRBD2 (6 bases). Per the germline V gene, CDR1 is SNHLY and CDR2 is FYNNEI. The V end was cut by 7 bases, the J end by 1 base, with 8 bases between. This CDR3 is 13 amino acids long.